The clone carrying this T cell receptor beta chain was seen many times. Germline V gene lookup returns CDR1 KGHSH and CDR2 LQKENI. The CDR3 extends over 14 amino acids. Trimming at V came to 3 bases and at J to 7 bases, leaving 6 bases not matched to a gene. This entry is derived from a study of beta chain features in type 1 diabetes. The investigators reverse transcribed all of the isolated RNA, so they sequenced expressed TCRB transcripts. Naive, central memory and regulatory T cell samples produced a mean of approximately 3.6 million reads. Sequenced by immunoSEQ multiplex PCR; TCRdb stores in-frame clones only, minus some. The sample lists about 320,000 clones; 14% were seen once. Naive, central memory, regulatory and stem cell-like memory cells within the CD4+ compartment were sorted using CD45RO/CCR7/CD25/CD127/CD95/CD27.

The clonotype comes from a man aged 25-40 years in good health. The chain employs TRBV18 and TRBJ1-2; the match to TRBD1 covers 9 bases. Sequencing used central memory CD4+ T cells from blood. CDR3 sequence (DNA): TGTGCCAGCTCACCTACGGGGACAGGGCCTGGCTACACCTTC. Residues: CASSPTGTGPGYTF.